This entry is about one T cell receptor beta chain. The target of this receptor is not known. Per-base quality was not reported, and no clone a single base away is much larger than it. This sample was taken from a study of T cell clonotyping in hematopoietic cell transplantation listed by TCRdb under 2021. As for the study more broadly: Pretransplant recipient samples were obtained after cytoreduction. In the study, roughly 140 blood samples were gathered from 30 to 40 consecutive transplant recipients and their related donors. Recruitment of patients was conducted between late 2015 and 2017, and follow-up was continued until late 2020 or death.

The CDR3 covers 13 residues, taking in both the cysteine and the phenylalanine. CDR3 DNA only is kept here, 39 bases in frame from base 1. Via the germline V gene (reference sequence), CDR1 is MNHEY and CDR2 SMNVEV. The germline V end is reduced by 5 bases and the J end by 4 bases; junction bases left unmatched: 1. With the immunoSEQ assay, which is a bias-controlled multiplex PCR relying on V- and J-specific primers, TCR beta CDR3 regions were amplified from genomic DNA. A second PCR step added a proprietary barcode and Illumina adapter sequences to the CDR3 amplicons. An Illumina MiSeq instrument was used for sequencing of the CDR3 libraries. As for the authors' bioinformatics: Export and quality control were handled in immunoSEQ Analyzer 3.0, while downstream analyses relied on R Bioconductor and Immunarch. Only productive rearrangements in the normalized downsampled data set were used to calculate repertoire metrics. In the normalized cohort, clonotypes with more than 5 templates were defined as pathologically expanded. Repertoire diversity was measured with the Inverse Simpson Index. To capture all clonotypes, CMV-specificity analyses were performed on the non-normalized data set. TCRdb took over this immuneACCESS table, retaining in-frame rearrangements with V and J assigned. Such tables are incomplete; in checked studies, under half of the missing clones stem from an unresolved V gene, and the remainder is unexplained. V, J and clone size reflect that table, while D and trimming were determined from the DNA. Counted in this sample were some 76,000 clones; about 95% of them appeared once. The biggest ten clones account for 1.5% to 2% of the sample.

What the authors observed across the whole study: A decrease in recipient TCR diversity was observed after transplant, and a progressive increase in pathologically expanded clonotypes was seen from day 30 to day 180. The sample size was limited and the cells went unsorted, which meant the CD4 and CD8 repertoire contributions could not be told apart. Donor and pretransplant recipient Inverse Simpson Index values predicted broader posttransplant TCR repertoire diversity. Just a small fraction of recipient repertoires overlapped with donor repertoires, and more than 95% appeared de novo at the given depth.

The sample's time point label, in plain terms: recipient sample about 28 days before transplant, after cytoreduction. Blood from recipients was drawn about 28 days before transplant and again at days 30, 100 and 180 after transplant. Nuclei Lysis Solution was used to extract genomic DNA from fresh or cryopreserved unfractionated peripheral blood mononuclear cells. This sequence originates from a woman between 45 and 65 years old with acute myeloid leukemia. Some clones in this sample may be carry-over from other donors' samples. The chain is encoded by TRBV27 joined to TRBJ1-3; 8 junctional bases match TRBD1. Sequences were derived from peripheral blood mononuclear cells, sampled before stem cell transplant. The CDR3: CASSRQGGNTIYF. At the DNA level, the sequence is TGTGCCAGCAGTAGACAGGGGGGAAACACCATATATTTT.